Listed below are T cell receptor beta chains from one sample, sequenced in a study of blood T cell repertoires in COVID-19. Libraries were prepared by immunoSEQ multiplex PCR; TCRdb keeps only in-frame clonotypes and omits some of them. The sample records a few hundred thousand clones, approximately 90% being singletons. Sequencing used peripheral blood. The receptors originated from a woman aged 50 to 60 with COVID-19, enrolled during active disease. Both conserved end residues are part of each CDR3. The D gene is left open where the match is weak. A clone size is listed for some rows: how often the clone was seen (once, few, many), or a class if it is expanded.

d_call j_call v_call clone_size cdr3_nt cdr3_aa
TRBD1 TRBJ2-1 TRBV7-3 NA TGTGCCAGCAGCCTATCAGGGGGTTCTGGGGAGCAGTTCTTC CASSLSGGSGEQFF
TRBD2 TRBJ2-3 TRBV9 NA TGTGCCAGCAGCGCCGGGACTATCACAGATACGCAGTATTTT CASSAGTITDTQYF
NA TRBJ1-1 TRBV19 NA TGTGCCAGTAGTATAGACTCTCAGGGGATGAAGGCTTTCTTT CASSIDSQGMKAFF
NA TRBJ2-1 TRBV4-1 NA TGCGCCAGCAGCCAAGAAAACCCCCTCCCGGGCAATGAGCAGTTCTTC CASSQENPLPGNEQFF
NA TRBJ1-1 TRBV14 NA TGTGCCAGCAGCCAAAGTCCCCTGCAGGGGCGACACACTGAAGCTTTCTTT CASSQSPLQGRHTEAFF
TRBD1 TRBJ2-1 TRBV6-5 once TGTGCCAGCAGTTACTCGAGGACAGGGTTCAATGAGCAGTTCTTC CASSYSRTGFNEQFF
TRBD1 TRBJ1-6 TRBV6-5 NA TGTGCCAGCAGTTACGGGGGGGCAGGGGGCAATTCACCCCTCCACTTT CASSYGGAGGNSPLHF
TRBD2 TRBJ2-3 TRBV9 once TGTGCCAGCAGCGTCAGCGGGGGCCCCACAGATACGCAGTATTTT CASSVSGGPTDTQYF
NA TRBJ2-1 TRBV15 NA TGTGCCACCAGCTCCCCCGATGAGCAGTTCTTC CATSSPDEQFF
TRBD1 TRBJ1-1 TRBV14 NA TGTGCCAGCAGCCGAAGGACAGGGGACACTGAAGCTTTCTTT CASSRRTGDTEAFF
NA TRBJ2-6 TRBV30 NA TGTGCCTGGAGTGCGGGGACTGGGGCCAACGTCCTGACTTTC CAWSAGTGANVLTF
NA TRBJ1-2 TRBV6-5 NA TGTGCCAGCAGCATGACGGAGACCTGGGGCTACACCTTC CASSMTETWGYTF
TRBD1 TRBJ2-2 TRBV10-1 NA TGCGCCAGCAGTTTCGGGACAGGGGTTCCCGGGGAGCTGTTTTTT CASSFGTGVPGELFF
NA TRBJ1-2 TRBV29-1 NA TGCAGCGTTGAGGCACAGGGAGGGGAAGGCTACACCTTC CSVEAQGGEGYTF
NA TRBJ2-1 TRBV3-1/TRBV3-2 few TGTGCCAGCAGCCAGGGGGGGCATGTCAATGAGCAGTTCTTC CASSQGGHVNEQFF
TRBD2 TRBJ2-7 TRBV7-9 NA TGTGCCAGCAGCCCGCCGGGACTAGCGTACGAGCAGTACTTC CASSPPGLAYEQYF
TRBD1 TRBJ1-4 TRBV27 NA TGTGCCAGCAGTTTAAGGCTTCGGGGGACAGGGGATTGGGCTAATGAAAAACTGTTTTTT CASSLRLRGTGDWANEKLFF
NA TRBJ1-2 TRBV5-4 NA TGTGCCAGCAGCTTAGGTGGGGACTCCTACACCTTC CASSLGGDSYTF
TRBD1 TRBJ2-1 TRBV3-1/TRBV3-2 NA TGTGCCAGCAGCCAAGCCTGGACAGGGACCTACAATGAGCAGTTCTTC CASSQAWTGTYNEQFF
TRBD2 TRBJ2-1 TRBV24-1 NA TGTGCCACCAGCTTTACTAGCGGGGGGCGCGATGAGCAGTTCTTC CATSFTSGGRDEQFF
NA TRBJ2-3 TRBV21-1 NA TGTGCCAGCAGCAAAGTTGTGGTATTCTCAGGAGATACGCAGTATTTT CASSKVVVFSGDTQYF
TRBD1 TRBJ1-5 TRBV7-2 NA TGTGCCAGCACCCCCTCGCCGGGGACAGGGCCTTTTAGCAATCAGCCCCAGCATTTT CASTPSPGTGPFSNQPQHF
TRBD1 TRBJ1-5 TRBV5-8 NA TGTGCCAGCAGCGTCGGGACAGCTAATCAGCCCCAGCATTTT CASSVGTANQPQHF
TRBD2 TRBJ2-3 TRBV15 NA TGTGCCACCAAGGGGACTAGCACCGATACGCAGTATTTT CATKGTSTDTQYF
NA TRBJ2-5 TRBV5-1 NA TGCGCCAGCAGTATCCCCGGGGCAGGGGCAGAGACCCAGTACTTC CASSIPGAGAETQYF
NA TRBJ2-1 TRBV18 NA TGTGCCAGCTCACCGCAGTCCTACAATGAGCAGTTCTTC CASSPQSYNEQFF
TRBD1 TRBJ1-1 TRBV2 NA TGTGCCAGCCGTCTGGGGACAGGTTCGAACACTGAAGCTTTCTTT CASRLGTGSNTEAFF